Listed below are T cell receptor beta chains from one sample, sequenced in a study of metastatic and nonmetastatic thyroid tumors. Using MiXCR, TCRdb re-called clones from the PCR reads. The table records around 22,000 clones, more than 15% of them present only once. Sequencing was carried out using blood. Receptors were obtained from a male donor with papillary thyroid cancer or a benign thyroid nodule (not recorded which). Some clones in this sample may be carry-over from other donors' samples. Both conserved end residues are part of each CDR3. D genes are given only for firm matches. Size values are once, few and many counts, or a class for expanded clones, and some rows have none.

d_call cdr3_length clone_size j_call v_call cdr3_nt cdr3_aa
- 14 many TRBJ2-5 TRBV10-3 TGTGCCATCAGTGAGTCGAACAGTGAAGAGACCCAGTACTTC CAISESNSEETQYF
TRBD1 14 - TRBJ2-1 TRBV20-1 TGCAGTGCGGGGTGCCGGACAGGCCTCAATGAGCAGTTCTTC CSAGCRTGLNEQFF
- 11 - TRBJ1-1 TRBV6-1 TGTGCCAGCAGACCAGGGTCGCAAGCTTTCTTT CASRPGSQAFF
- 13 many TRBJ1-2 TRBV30 TGTGCCTGGAGTTTGAGGCCCCGCGGTGGCTACACCTTC CAWSLRPRGGYTF
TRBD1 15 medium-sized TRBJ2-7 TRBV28 TGTGCCAGCAGTATCGGAGGCCAGGGGGCTGGGGAGCAGTACTTC CASSIGGQGAGEQYF
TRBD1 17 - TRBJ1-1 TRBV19 TGTGCCAGTAGGATAATCGGGACAGGAGGTATGAACACTGAAGCTTTCTTT CASRIIGTGGMNTEAFF
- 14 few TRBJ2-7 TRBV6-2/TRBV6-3 TGTGCCAGCAGCCAAGACGCACCGTCCTACGAGCAGTACTTC CASSQDAPSYEQYF
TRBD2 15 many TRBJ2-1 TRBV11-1 TGTGCCAGCAGCCAACCCTGGGGGGAGGGATTTGAGCAGTTCTTC CASSQPWGEGFEQFF
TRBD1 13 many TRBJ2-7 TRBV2 TGTGCCAGCAGAGTCAGGGGGCTAGGTGAGCAGTACTTC CASRVRGLGEQYF
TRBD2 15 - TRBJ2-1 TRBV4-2 TGTGCCAGCAGCCCCGGACTAGCGGGATACAATGAGCAGTTCTTC CASSPGLAGYNEQFF
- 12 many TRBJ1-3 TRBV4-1 TGCGCCAGCAGCCTGTCTGGAAACACCATATATTTT CASSLSGNTIYF
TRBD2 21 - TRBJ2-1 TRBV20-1 TGCAGTGCACCGCACAGGGATGATCCGGGACTAGCGGGATTAGGTATTGGTGAGCAGTTCTTC CSAPHRDDPGLAGLGIGEQFF